This is a list of T cell receptor beta chains from one sample in a study of blood T cell repertoires in COVID-19. Clones were sequenced by immunoSEQ multiplex PCR, and TCRdb holds only the in-frame ones, with some missing. Among some 180,000 clones, around 90% were seen once, and the ten largest hold 6.7%. What was sequenced was peripheral blood. All receptors derive from a man aged 40-50 years with acute or convalescent COVID-19. CDR3s include the opening cysteine and the closing phenylalanine or tryptophan. The order of the fields is clone size, D gene, J gene, V gene, CDR3 DNA, CDR3 protein. The D gene is left open where the match is weak. Expanded clones are given a class, and other clones once, few, many or no size at all.

>few|TRBD1|TRBJ1-5|TRBV6-6
TGTGCCAGCACTCCCGGGACAGGGGGTGGTCAGCCCCAGCATTTT
CASTPGTGGGQPQHF
>NA|TRBD1|TRBJ1-1|TRBV7-8
TGTGCCAGCAGCTTAGGAGGGGGCTGGGCCACTGAAGCTTTCTTT
CASSLGGGWATEAFF
>once|NA|TRBJ2-6|TRBV5-1
TGCGCCAGCAGCTTGTGGGTGACAGGCGTGCTCTCTGGGGCCAACGTCCTGACTTTC
CASSLWVTGVLSGANVLTF
>NA|TRBD1|TRBJ1-3|TRBV7-2
TGTGCCAGCAGATTACAGGGGGCGAACACCATATATTTT
CASRLQGANTIYF
>NA|NA|TRBJ2-1|TRBV5-1
TGCGCCAGCAGCTCCTCGGCGGGGAGCTCCTACAATGAGCAGTTCTTC
CASSSSAGSSYNEQFF
>NA|TRBD1|TRBJ2-5|TRBV11-2
TGTGCCAGCAGCTTCGGGACAGGGGGGGGCCAAGAGACCCAGTACTTC
CASSFGTGGGQETQYF
>NA|TRBD2|TRBJ2-3|TRBV6-5
TGTGCCAGCCGCTCGGGGGGTACAGATACGCAGTATTTT
CASRSGGTDTQYF
>NA|TRBD1|TRBJ2-7|TRBV11-2
TGTGCCAGCAGCCTCCTAGGGACAGGCCCGGGGGAGCAGTACTTC
CASSLLGTGPGEQYF
>once|TRBD1|TRBJ2-2|TRBV5-1
TGCGCCAGCAGCTCTGGCGTTGACAGGGGAATTACCGGGGAGCTGTTTTTT
CASSSGVDRGITGELFF
>NA|TRBD2|TRBJ2-3|TRBV4-2
TGTGCCAGCAGCCAAGATTTAACTAGCGGGGGGGCTTGGACAGATACGCAGTATTTT
CASSQDLTSGGAWTDTQYF
>once|TRBD2|TRBJ2-3|TRBV4-2
TGTGCCAGCAGCCAGAGACCACTCGCGGGGGGGCATGGAGATACGCAGTATTTT
CASSQRPLAGGHGDTQYF
>NA|NA|TRBJ1-1|TRBV7-3
TGTGCCAGCAGCTTAATCGGGGGGCGCACGAACACTGAAGCTTTCTTT
CASSLIGGRTNTEAFF
>NA|TRBD2|TRBJ2-7|TRBV25-1
TGTGCCAGCAGTGAATCGGGGCTAGCGGCGGTGTACTTC
CASSESGLAAVYF
>NA|TRBD2|TRBJ2-3|TRBV6-5
TGTGCCAGCAGTTACTCCGCTAGCGGGGCAACAGATACGCAGTATTTT
CASSYSASGATDTQYF
>NA|NA|TRBJ1-2|TRBV9
TGTGCCAGCAGCGTAGAGGTCAGGGGAATGGGCGATGGCTACACCTTC
CASSVEVRGMGDGYTF
>NA|NA|TRBJ1-3|TRBV3-1/TRBV3-2
TGTGCCAGCAGCCAAAGGGGTGGGGACACCATATATTTT
CASSQRGGDTIYF
>NA|NA|TRBJ1-3|TRBV12-5
TGTGCTAGTGGTCGACCACAGTTCCGCTCTGGAAACACCATATATTTT
CASGRPQFRSGNTIYF
>NA|NA|TRBJ1-3|TRBV5-1
TGCGCCAGCAGCTATACAGGGACTGGAAACACCATATATTTT
CASSYTGTGNTIYF
>NA|TRBD1|TRBJ1-5|TRBV18
TGTGCCAGCTCACCTGAGGGACAGTACAGCAATCAGCCCCAGCATTTT
CASSPEGQYSNQPQHF
>few|TRBD2|TRBJ2-1|TRBV10-3
TGTGCCATCAGGTGGGAGCGGGGAGGCGATGAGCAGTTCTTC
CAIRWERGGDEQFF
>NA|NA|TRBJ2-7|TRBV2
TGTGCCAGCAGTGAACACGGCAGGACCTACGAGCAGTACTTC
CASSEHGRTYEQYF
>few|TRBD2|TRBJ2-3|TRBV7-9
TGTGCCAGCAGCTATCGGGGGGGCCAAGATACGCAGTATTTT
CASSYRGGQDTQYF
>few|TRBD1|TRBJ1-5|TRBV5-5
TGTGCCAGCAGCCCCCAGGGGGCCAACAGCAATCAGCCCCAGCATTTT
CASSPQGANSNQPQHF
>NA|TRBD2|TRBJ2-4|TRBV11-2
TGTGCCAGCAGCCCGGGACTAGTAGTGTACATTCAGTACTTC
CASSPGLVVYIQYF
>NA|NA|TRBJ1-1|TRBV18
TGTGCCAGCTCACCCCTAACAGGGAGAGGCACTGAAGCTTTCTTT
CASSPLTGRGTEAFF
>NA|TRBD2|TRBJ2-1|TRBV7-3
TGTGCCAGCAGCCTCGGGACTAGCGGCGAGCAGTTCTTC
CASSLGTSGEQFF
>NA|NA|TRBJ2-1|TRBV9
TGTGCCAGCAGCGTAACAGGGGCTAGCGCGGGTGAGCAGTTCTTC
CASSVTGASAGEQFF
>NA|TRBD2|TRBJ2-3|TRBV5-4
TGTGCCAGCAGCTTGGCAGGGCTAGCGGGGGGGCTGACCCGCACAGATACGCAGTATTTT
CASSLAGLAGGLTRTDTQYF